A single T cell receptor (beta chain) is shown here with its context. Its antigen is currently unknown. This donor's CMV serostatus went unrecorded. This sample is part of a study of cytomegalovirus exposure and HLA in healthy donors. Regarding the study as a whole: For cytomegalovirus status, the classifier reportedly gave diagnoses with high specificity and sensitivity. In an earlier analysis, most TCR beta V segments were productive about 90% or about 30% of the time. Researchers catalogued approximately 170 TCR beta chains as cytomegalovirus-associated.

Germline V gene sequence: CDR1 MDHEN, CDR2 SYDVKM. This CDR3 contains 13 residues. V was trimmed by 3 bases and J by 6 bases, leaving 12 bases between them. In the PCR, 60 Vbeta and 13 Jbeta primers were used. Sequencing was performed with immunoSEQ multiplex PCR; in TCRdb, only in-frame clones are kept and a portion is missing. The profile shows 85,000 to 120,000 clones, around 57% of them singletons. The chain recombines TRBV28 with TRBJ2-7; the D gene is possibly TRBD2 (6 bases). The sample was PBMCs. This sequence was found in a human donor in good health. In DNA form, the CDR3 reads TGTGCCAGCAGTTTGGGATTGGGGGGCGAGCAGTACTTC. Translation: CASSLGLGGEQYF.